This T cell receptor (beta chain) comes out of a study of blood T cell repertoires in COVID-19. About the research overall: Sources were T cells, B-cell-depleted T cells, or PBMCs; the material itself was cDNA or gDNA.

This CDR3 region has 17 residues. Looked up from germline, CDR1 is SGHNT and CDR2 is YYREEE (reference sequence). Trimming shortened V by 4 bases and J by 0 bases, and 19 bases separated the two germline ends. How the authors handled the data: Nucleated cell counts were estimated from reference gene primer amplification. Using immunoSEQ multiplex PCR, the repertoire was profiled, and TCRdb retains in-frame clones only, with some absent. V and J calls plus clone size are reproduced from that table; the DNA served to infer D and trimming. The sample yields about 210,000 clones, around 83% seen once. This chain links TRBV5-4 with TRBJ2-5; TRBD2 is a possible D gene (7 bases). This TCR derives from a woman aged 45-65 years with acute or convalescent COVID-19. The sample taken for sequencing was peripheral blood. CDR3 loop: CASSITGEGEYQETQYF. The CDR3 DNA follows: TGTGCCAGCAGCATAACGGGGGAGGGGGAGTACCAAGAGACCCAGTACTTC.